This TCR beta chain was found in a study of identical twins. Germline V gene sequence: CDR1 MNHEY, CDR2 SMNVEV (reference sequence). This CDR3 comprises 17 residues. V was shortened by 10 bases and J by 4 bases, with 25 bases between the two germline ends. TCRdb ran MiXCR on the 5' RACE reads and lists one entry per CDR3 protein. The repertoire holds approximately 230,000 distinct CDR3 sequences, with 5.5% to 7.5% as singletons. Many counts were recorded for this clonotype. The data also belong to a second study, concerning T cells expressing NK-cell markers.

Sequenced: CD8+ T cells sorted from blood. This TCR derives from a woman under 30 in good health. The rearrangement links TRBV27 to TRBJ2-2; D might be TRBD2 (5 bases). The CDR3 region is CATRPILHLGSTGELFF. The CDR3 bases are TGTGCCACCCGCCCAATACTCCACTTAGGGAGCACCGGGGAGCTGTTTTTT.